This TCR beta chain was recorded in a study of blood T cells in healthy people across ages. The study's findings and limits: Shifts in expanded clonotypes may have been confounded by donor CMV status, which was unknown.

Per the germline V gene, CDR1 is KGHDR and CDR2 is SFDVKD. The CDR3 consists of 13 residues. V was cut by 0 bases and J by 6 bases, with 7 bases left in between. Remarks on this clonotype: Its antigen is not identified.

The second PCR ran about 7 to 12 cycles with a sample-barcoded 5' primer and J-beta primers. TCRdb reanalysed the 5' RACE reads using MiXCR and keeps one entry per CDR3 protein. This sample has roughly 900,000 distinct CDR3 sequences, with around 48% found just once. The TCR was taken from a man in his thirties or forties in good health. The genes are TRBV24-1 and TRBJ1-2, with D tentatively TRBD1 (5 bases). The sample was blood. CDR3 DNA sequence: TGTGCCACCAGTGATTTGCAAGGGGATGGCTACACCTTC. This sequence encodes CATSDLQGDGYTF.